Below, one T cell receptor (beta chain) is given with its context. Antigen unknown. Naive CD8 cells lacked CD45RO and underwent positive selection for CCR7, leaving out terminally differentiated effector memory CD45RA+ cells. Each subset's genomic DNA was split evenly across several immunoSEQ plates. The data were produced by immunoSEQ multiplex PCR, yet TCRdb's version contains in-frame clones alone and is incomplete. Found here are around 1.9 million clones, 93% of them singletons; the top ten hold under 2%. This sample is drawn from a study of shared clonotypes between healthy human individuals. As for the study in general: A couple of female and a few male donors aged 18 to 49 were enrolled.

CDR1 and CDR2 from the germline V gene are LNHDA and SQIVND (reference sequence). Deletions cut 3 bases from V and 0 bases from J, with 10 bases between. This CDR3 has 15 residues. The study's findings and limits: A generally larger estimated richness was seen in naive subsets than in memory subsets.

The sample was naive CD8+ T cells from PBMCs. The receptor's source is a man aged 18 to 30 in good health. Some clones in this sample may be carry-over from other donors' samples. V is TRBV19 and J is TRBJ2-3; D is unclear. In DNA form, the CDR3 reads TGTGCCAGTAGTATTGGCATCGCTAGCACAGATACGCAGTATTTT. Its translation is CASSIGIASTDTQYF.